The next 7 T cell receptor beta chains were all read from a single sample in a study of T cell repertoires in cytomegalovirus infection. TCRdb fed the reads into MiXCR, producing one record per CDR3 protein. The table shows some 500,000 distinct CDR3 sequences, with 33% occurring only once. What these receptors recognize is not known. The sample consisted of cultured PBMCs, taken from culture after CMV antigen stimulation. These receptor sequences come from a human donor in good health (CMV status not recorded). Some clones in this sample may be carry-over from other donors' samples.

In this sample, this clonotype turned up a few times. V is TRBV11-3 and J is TRBJ2-7; D might be TRBD2 (5 bases). Trimming shortened V by 5 bases and J by 2 bases, and 7 bases separated the two germline ends. This CDR3 has 12 amino acids. Per the germline V gene, CDR1 is SGHNT and CDR2 is YENEEA. CDR3 nucleotide sequence: TGTGCCAGCAGCGGGAGTACCTACGAGCAGTACGTC. It translates to CASSGSTYEQYV.

This clonotype was counted a few times. V gene TRBV19 combines with J gene TRBJ2-7; D is possibly TRBD1 (5 bases). This CDR3 has 17 amino acids. Trimming cost V 2 bases and J 2 bases, with 19 bases left between them. The germline CDR1 and CDR2 sequences are LNHDA and SQIVND (reference sequence). Written as DNA, the CDR3 is TGTGCCAGTAGTATAAGGGCCAGGCTGACAGAAACCTACGAGCAGTACTTC. It translates to CASSIRARLTETYEQYF.

The chain is built from TRBV27 and TRBJ2-1; 8 nucleotides match TRBD2. V gave up 3 bases and J gave up 7 bases; unmatched junction bases: 14. The germline V gene has CDR1 MNHEY and CDR2 SMNVEV (reference sequence). This CDR3 has 17 amino acids. CDR3 DNA: TGTGCCAGCAGTTTCACGGGAACGGGACTAGTGAGGAATGAGCAGTTCTTC. Its protein is CASSFTGTGLVRNEQFF.

The chain joins TRBV12-3 or TRBV12-4 to TRBJ2-6; D is possibly TRBD2 (5 bases). The CDR3 length is 14 residues. The V end lost 5 bases, the J end lost 5 bases, and 10 bases lay between the germline ends. In DNA, the CDR3 is TGTGCCAGCAGTCTCGAGGGAAGGGCCAACGTCCTGACTTTC. Translation: CASSLEGRANVLTF.

This chain connects TRBV27 to TRBJ1-5, with D tentatively TRBD1 (5 bases). CDR1 and CDR2 from the germline V gene are MNHEY and SMNVEV (reference sequence). This CDR3 region has 16 residues. The germline V and J ends were trimmed by 10 bases and 0 bases, with 19 bases remaining between them. Here the CDR3 reads CATPHAQGYSNQPQHF. CDR3 DNA: TGTGCCACCCCCCACGCGCAGGGTTATAGCAATCAGCCCCAGCATTTT.

This sequence joins TRBV29-1 and TRBJ1-4; 7 bases map to TRBD1. The ends lost 7 bases at V and 4 bases at J; junction bases unmatched: 9. The CDR3 totals 14 residues. Germline assignment: CDR1 SQVTM and CDR2 ANQGSEA. The CDR3 nucleotides are TGCAGCGCTCCAGGGGGAGGGAGTAATGAAAAACTGTTTTTT. This translates into CSAPGGGSNEKLFF.

V gene TRBV5-1 combines with J gene TRBJ2-5; TRBD1 agrees at 7 bases. The CDR3 contains 16 residues. Germline V gives CDR1 SGHRS, CDR2 YFSETQ. V was clipped by 6 bases and J by 0 bases; unmatched bases: 11. The CDR3 here is CASIPQAGGDQETQYF. CDR3 nucleotides: TGCGCCAGCATCCCCCAGGCAGGGGGTGACCAAGAGACCCAGTACTTC.